The clone carrying this T cell receptor beta chain was seen once. This sample was taken from a study of shared clonotypes between healthy human individuals. For each subset, genomic DNA was distributed in equal portions over several immunoSEQ plates. Libraries were prepared by immunoSEQ multiplex PCR; TCRdb keeps only in-frame clonotypes and omits some of them. The data hold around 2.1 million clones, with approximately 94% observed a single time. Looked up from germline, CDR1 is SGHAT and CDR2 is FQNNGV. The CDR3 loop spans 17 amino acids. Trimming removed 1 base at V and 3 bases at J, with 15 bases between. Cells designated naive CD8 were CD45RO-negative and were positively selected for CCR7, with terminally differentiated effector memory CD45RA+ cells excluded.

The chain couples TRBV11-2 to TRBJ2-2, with D unclear. Sequenced material: naive CD8+ T cells from PBMCs. This TCR derives from a man aged 18 to 30 in good health. Some clones in this sample may be carry-over from other donors' samples. The CDR3 DNA reads TGTGCCAGCAGCTTAGGCGGAAACCGGTGGGACACCGGGGAGCTGTTTTTT. It translates to CASSLGGNRWDTGELFF.